These 28 T cell receptor beta chains share one sample of origin, sequenced in a study of T cells in Graves' hyperthyroidism and ophthalmopathy. Using RNA transcripts as the source, TCR beta CDR3 regions were amplified. The study used the HTBI primer set for a first-round RT-PCR of the TCR CDR3. MiXCR, run by TCRdb on the multiplex PCR reads, gives a single entry per CDR3 protein. The sample includes some 300,000 distinct CDR3 sequences, roughly 17% seen only once; the top ten take 33%. Sequencing input: blood. The source of these receptors is a man aged 25-45 years with Graves' hyperthyroidism.

The sample holds many counts of this clonotype. V is TRBV30 and J is TRBJ2-5; TRBD1 aligns across 7 bases. Germline V gene data show CDR1 as GTSNPN and CDR2 as SVGIG (reference sequence). The CDR3 covers 12 residues. V gave up 7 bases and J gave up 0 bases; unmatched junction bases: 2. CDR3 nucleotide sequence: TGTGCCTTGACAGGGTACCAAGAGACCCAGTACTTC. Translation: CALTGYQETQYF.

In this sample, this clonotype turned up a few times. The chain joins TRBV2 to TRBJ2-3; D gene unclear. The CDR3 has 14 amino acids. The ends were cut back, 3 bases at V and 1 base at J, with 8 bases in the middle. CDR1 and CDR2 (germline): SNHLY, FYNNEI. The CDR3 DNA is TGTGCCAGCAGTGAGTCTACGCGCACAGATACGCAGTATTTT. It encodes CASSESTRTDTQYF.

Ten or more counts support this clonotype. The chain joins TRBV6-1 to TRBJ2-7; TRBD2 matches 7 bases. CDR1 MNHNS and CDR2 SASEGT come from the germline V gene. The CDR3 spans 14 residues. Trimming took 3 bases from V and 7 from J; bases not matched to a gene: 9. The CDR3 coding sequence is TGTGCCAGCAGTGATGGGGGAGGGCCGTGGGAGCAGTACTTC. Translating gives CASSDGGGPWEQYF.

The sample holds many counts of this clonotype. Just one base apart from a much larger clone, this may be a read error. The J gene is TRBJ2-7, the V gene TRBV2; D is ambiguous. Germline loops: CDR1 SNHLY, CDR2 FYNNEI. The CDR3 runs to 11 residues. Trimming cost V 6 bases and J 3 bases, with 6 bases left between them. CDR3 protein: CASSPIYEQYF. In nucleotides, the CDR3 is TGTGCCAGCAGCCCCATCTACGAGCAGTACTTC.

This clonotype was recorded many times. The V gene is TRBV28, the J gene TRBJ2-5; TRBD1 or TRBD2 may be the D gene (6 bases each). Trimming pared 7 bases from V and 3 bases from J, leaving 21 bases between. CDR1 is MDHEN and CDR2 is SYDVKM in the germline V gene. The CDR3 is 16 amino acids. DNA of the CDR3: TGTGCCAGCACCCCCATGGCTGGTAGGGGGGAAGAGACCCAGTACTTC. Its protein product is CASTPMAGRGEETQYF.

This clonotype was recorded at least ten times. The chain uses TRBV20-1 and TRBJ2-1, with D tentatively TRBD2 (5 bases). Germline CDR1 DFQATT, CDR2 SNEGSKA (reference sequence). The CDR3 has 15 residues. The germline V and J ends were trimmed by 0 bases and 6 bases, with 15 bases remaining between them. For the CDR3, the DNA is TGCAGTGCTAGAGATCGAGAGCGAGAGGGCAATGAGCAGTTCTTC. Encoded protein: CSARDREREGNEQFF.

Only a few counts were recorded for this clonotype. The rearrangement links TRBV7-9 to TRBJ1-5; D call uncertain. The CDR3 runs 13 residues. V was cut by 4 bases and J by 9 bases, with 13 bases left in between. Germline values: CDR1 SEHNR, CDR2 FQNEAQ (reference sequence). The CDR3 loop reads CASSWGLGWPQHF. CDR3 sequence (DNA): TGTGCCAGCAGCTGGGGTTTGGGGTGGCCCCAGCATTTT.

J is TRBJ1-2 and V is TRBV19; possibly TRBD1 for D (5 bases). This CDR3 spans 12 amino acids. V lost 5 bases to trimming and J lost 8 bases, with 12 bases between them. Looked up from germline, CDR1 is LNHDA and CDR2 is SQIVND (reference sequence). The CDR3 region is CASSPAGYGYTF. The DNA of the CDR3 is TGTGCCAGTAGTCCTGCAGGGTACGGCTACACCTTC.

The sample holds many counts of this clonotype. The V and J genes are TRBV2 and TRBJ2-7; 10 bases map to TRBD2. The CDR3 length is 14 residues. Germline values: CDR1 SNHLY, CDR2 FYNNEI. Unmatched junction bases numbered 5, after V lost 8 bases and J lost 1 base. CDR3 sequence (DNA): TGTGCCAGCGGCCTAGCGGGGGCGTCCTACGAGCAGTACTTC. This translates into CASGLAGASYEQYF. Filled out from reference TRBV2 and TRBJ2-7, the complete variable domain reads EPEVTQTPSHQVTQMGQEVILRCVPISNHLYFYWYRQILGQKVEFLVSFYNNEISEKSEIFDDQFSVERPDGSNFTLKIRSTKLEDSAMYFCASGLAGASYEQYFGPGTRLTVT.

J is TRBJ1-5 and V is TRBV12-3 or TRBV12-4; TRBD1 is a possible D gene (6 bases). Trimming removed 4 bases at V and 4 bases at J, with 11 bases between. The CDR3 is 14 amino acids. The CDR3 here is CASSSDRNNQPQHF. The CDR3 DNA sequence: TGTGCCAGCAGTTCAGACAGGAATAATCAGCCCCAGCATTTT.

Ten or more counts support this clonotype. V and J are TRBV27 and TRBJ2-3; maybe TRBD2 (5 bases). CDR1 and CDR2 from the germline V gene are MNHEY and SMNVEV (reference sequence). This CDR3 is built from 15 residues. Trimming left V 2 bases short and J 6 bases short, with 15 bases between. Written as DNA, the CDR3 is TGTGCCAGCAGTTTAATGGCTAGCCGAAGTGATACGCAGTATTTT. Translated, it gives CASSLMASRSDTQYF.

This clonotype was counted ten times or more. This chain uses TRBV20-1 with TRBJ1-1, with D perhaps matching TRBD1 (6 bases). Looked up from germline, CDR1 is DFQATT and CDR2 is SNEGSKA (reference sequence). This CDR3 is 14 amino acids long. Trimming removed 1 base from V and 0 bases from J, with 9 bases in between. The CDR3 coding sequence is TGCAGTGCTAGAGTGGCAGGGGTGAACACTGAAGCTTTCTTT. This sequence encodes CSARVAGVNTEAFF.

This clonotype was found many times. The J gene is TRBJ1-2, the V gene TRBV5-5, with TRBD1 matching 7 bases. The CDR3 contains 14 residues. Germline V lookup: CDR1 SGHKS, CDR2 YYEKEE (reference sequence). V lost 1 base and J lost 6; bases outside the gene matches: 6. CDR3 sequence reads: CASSLFKGADGYTF. The CDR3 coding sequence is TGTGCCAGCAGCTTGTTTAAGGGGGCGGATGGCTACACCTTC.

Many counts were recorded for this clonotype. The genes are TRBV3-1 and TRBJ2-7; 7 bases agree with TRBD2. CDR3 length: 14 residues. Per germline, CDR1 LGHDT and CDR2 YNNKEL (reference sequence). V dropped 4 bases and J dropped 5; count of bases not matched to a gene: 8. In DNA form, the CDR3 reads TGTGCCAGCAGCCCACACCGGGACTACAACGAGCAGTACTTC. Translating it yields CASSPHRDYNEQYF.

This clonotype was found a few times. CDR3: CATSGGLHYTDTQYF. CDR3 nucleotide sequence: TGTGCCACCAGCGGGGGGTTACATTACACAGATACGCAGTATTTT. This rearrangement joins TRBV15 to TRBJ2-3; D possibly corresponds to TRBD2 (6 bases). Per germline, CDR1 LNHNV and CDR2 YYDKDF (reference sequence). This CDR3 has 15 amino acids. The ends were cut back, 5 bases at V and 2 bases at J, with 14 bases in the middle.

This clonotype showed up many times. V gene TRBV5-1 combines with J gene TRBJ2-7; D is perhaps TRBD2 (5 bases). This CDR3 has 14 amino acids. Trimming cost V 4 bases and J 3 bases, with 14 bases left between them. Germline lookup yields CDR1 SGHRS and CDR2 YFSETQ. In nucleotides, the CDR3 is TGCGCCAGCAGCCTAGAGGGAGCCCACTACGAGCAGTACTTC. It codes for CASSLEGAHYEQYF.

This clonotype was seen many times. The gene calls are TRBV7-2 and TRBJ2-7, with TRBD2 identical over 7 bases. J was trimmed by 4 bases and V by 1 base; bases with no gene match: 4. This CDR3 spans 14 amino acids. The V gene's germline CDR1 is SGHTA and CDR2 FQGNSA. CDR3 in amino acids: CASSLGGGLYEQYF. The CDR3 nucleotides are TGTGCCAGCAGCTTAGGCGGGGGACTATACGAGCAGTACTTC.

This clonotype occurred many times. The V and J genes are TRBV12-5 and TRBJ1-1, with 7 bases that match TRBD1. The germline V gene encodes CDR1 LGHNT and CDR2 FRNRAP. The CDR3 has 13 residues. The J segment lost 4 bases and the V segment lost 6 bases, leaving 5 bases of the junction unmatched. For the CDR3, the DNA is TGTGCTAGTGGCCCCCGACAGGGCACTGAAGCTTTCTTT. This sequence encodes CASGPRQGTEAFF.

This clonotype was picked up many times. The chain is built from TRBV6-2 or TRBV6-3 and TRBJ2-7; D might be TRBD2 (5 bases). CDR1 is MNHEY, CDR2 SVGEGT, per germline. V lost 6 bases and J 4 bases, leaving 13 bases between the germline ends. The CDR3 is 13 amino acids. The CDR3 loop reads CASSLDGIYEQYF. As DNA, the CDR3 is TGTGCCAGCAGCTTGGACGGGATATACGAGCAGTACTTC.

This clonotype was detected many times. The V and J genes are TRBV11-2 and TRBJ2-7, with D maybe TRBD2 (6 bases). The CDR3 is 15 residues long. Germline V gene data show CDR1 as SGHAT and CDR2 as FQNNGV. Between the trimmed V and J ends, which lost 2 bases and 3 bases, there was a span of 14 bases. CDR3 sequence reads: CASSLIGDSHYEQYF. The CDR3, as DNA: TGTGCCAGCAGCTTAATTGGGGACTCACACTACGAGCAGTACTTC.

This clonotype was recorded a few times. V gene TRBV6-1 combines with J gene TRBJ1-2; the match to TRBD1 covers 7 bases. The CDR3 is 14 amino acids. The junction had 10 bases not matched to a gene; V was cut back by 8 bases and J by 4 bases. CDR1 and CDR2 (germline): MNHNS, SASEGT. The CDR3 DNA is TGTGCCAGCTGGCCGGAGGGGGCGGTCTATGGCTACACCTTC. This translates into CASWPEGAVYGYTF.

The chain joins TRBV28 to TRBJ2-7; D gene uncertain. The V and J ends lost 5 bases and 5 bases respectively, with 13 bases between them. Germline V gives CDR1 MDHEN, CDR2 SYDVKM. The CDR3 consists of 13 residues. CDR3 bases: TGTGCCAGCAGTAGGCCCCCGCCAGACGAGCAGTACTTC. The encoded protein is CASSRPPPDEQYF.

This clonotype came up many times. The chain employs TRBV5-1 and TRBJ1-1, with D hard to call. V shed 0 bases and J shed 6 bases, with 12 bases lying between them. The CDR3 runs to 14 residues. CDR1 SGHRS and CDR2 YFSETQ come from the germline V gene. CDR3 amino acids: CASSLGITVSEAFF. The CDR3 coding sequence is TGCGCCAGCAGCTTGGGGATCACCGTATCTGAAGCTTTCTTT.

This clonotype has a count of ten or more. The chain links TRBV11-2 to TRBJ2-1; D is perhaps TRBD1 or TRBD2 (5 bases each). V lost 0 bases and J lost 8, with 14 bases in between. This CDR3 is built from 15 residues. Germline CDR1 is SGHAT and CDR2 is FQNNGV. CDR3 in DNA: TGTGCCAGCAGCTTAGATTCTGGGGACCTAGATGAGCAGTTCTTC. This translates into CASSLDSGDLDEQFF.

There are many counts of this clonotype. This chain links TRBV12-3 or TRBV12-4 with TRBJ1-5; unclear D gene. V lost 10 bases and J lost 3, with 13 bases in between. There are 13 residues in the CDR3. The CDR3: CATGRASNQPQHF. The CDR3 DNA reads TGTGCCACGGGGAGGGCTTCCAATCAGCCCCAGCATTTT.

This clonotype has ten or more counts. The V and J genes are TRBV30 and TRBJ1-6; 7 bases agree with TRBD1. The CDR3 consists of 14 residues. V lost 6 bases, J lost 7 bases, and 9 bases stayed unmatched. The germline gives CDR1 GTSNPN, CDR2 SVGIG (reference sequence). The CDR3 loop reads CACLETGNNSPLHF. In DNA, the CDR3 is TGTGCCTGTCTAGAGACAGGGAACAATTCACCCCTCCACTTT. Full variable domain (outside the CDR3, taken from reference TRBV30 and TRBJ1-6): SQTIHQWPATLVQPVGSPLSLECTVEGTSNPNLYWYRQAAGRGLQLLFYSVGIGQISSEVPQNLSASRPQDRQFILSSKKLLLSDSGFYLCACLETGNNSPLHFGNGTRLTVT.

This clonotype appeared many times. The chain uses TRBV7-8 and TRBJ1-1; TRBD1 might be the D (5 bases). Germline lookup yields CDR1 SGHVS and CDR2 FQNEAQ. This CDR3 has 16 amino acids. V shed 1 base and J shed 0 bases, with 12 bases lying between them. CDR3 sequence (DNA): TGTGCCAGCAGCTTAGTGGGGGTCCCCATGAACACTGAAGCTTTCTTT. It is translated as CASSLVGVPMNTEAFF.

This clonotype was seen more than once but under ten times. The genes are TRBV6-1 and TRBJ2-1; 7 positions agree with TRBD2. Germline CDR1 reads MNHNS; CDR2 reads SASEGT. V lost 5 bases to trimming and J lost 1 base; unmatched junction nucleotides: 11. This CDR3 has 17 amino acids. CDR3 in DNA: TGTGCCAGCAGTTCGCCATATGGCGGGAGTTCCTACAATGAGCAGTTCTTC. It codes for CASSSPYGGSSYNEQFF.